This T cell receptor beta chain was found in a study of T cell repertoires in breast cancer. The overall study: Of the 20 to 25 tumors, the majority were ER+/PR+. Average yield: about 460,000 sequences per sample and roughly 9.8 reads per input cell.

The germline CDR1 and CDR2 sequences are MGHRA and YSYEKL. CDR3 length: 15 amino acids. V shed 4 bases, J shed 6 bases, and the junction held 7 bases outside the gene matches. Primers covering all TCR V genes were used in emulsion RT-PCR on CD8+ T cells. General study results and limits: Tumor-involved sentinel nodes shared 7% to 10% of TCRs with matched tumors, tumor-free nodes 2%. Eighteen TCR pairs recurred across seven or more tumors but rarely in control blood.

Blocking oligonucleotides added to a second nested PCR suppressed unpaired genes. TCRdb re-called the emulsion pairing reads with MiXCR, one entry per CDR3 protein. The table lists about 40,000 distinct CDR3 sequences, under 60% of them singletons. Of note for this clonotype: Its antigen is not known.

The sequence was collected from a pool of human donors with breast cancer or a healthy control (not recorded which). Sequenced sample: CD8+ T cells. The chain uses TRBV4-1 and TRBJ2-7, with 12 bases identical to TRBD1. The CDR3 loop is CASSPGQGAGSEQYF. CDR3 bases: TGCGCCAGCAGCCCGGGACAGGGGGCTGGGTCCGAGCAGTACTTC.